Presented here are 31 T cell receptor beta chains from one specimen sequenced in a study of CD8 T cells in ankylosing spondylitis. A single record per CDR3 protein comes from TCRdb applying MiXCR to the 5' RACE reads. The sample has about 240,000 distinct CDR3 sequences, around 25% seen once; the top ten hold less than 0.75%. The sequenced material came from blood, either unsorted or a sorted T cell fraction (not recorded which). Source of these receptors: a male donor with ankylosing spondylitis or in good health (not recorded which).

In DNA form, the CDR3 reads TGTGCCAGCAGCCCAATGACAGGGGGTCGTAACGAGCAGTACTTC. Amino acids: CASSPMTGGRNEQYF. The V and J genes are TRBV7-9 and TRBJ2-7; TRBD1 aligns across 9 bases. The CDR3 covers 15 residues. The J segment lost 5 bases and the V segment lost 5 bases, leaving 10 bases of the junction unmatched. CDR1 and CDR2 (germline): SEHNR, FQNEAQ (reference sequence).

This clonotype was seen repeatedly, ten times or more. The chain combines TRBV2 with TRBJ1-2, with a weak D call TRBD1 (5 bases). V gave up 2 bases and J gave up 8 bases, with 15 bases separating them. The germline V gene has CDR1 SNHLY and CDR2 FYNNEI. This CDR3 is built from 14 residues. Here the CDR3 reads CASSERTGTRGYTF. CDR3 coding DNA: TGTGCCAGCAGTGAACGGACTGGGACGAGGGGCTACACCTTC.

This clonotype showed up many times. The rearrangement uses TRBV2 and TRBJ2-2; weak D call: TRBD1 (6 bases). The CDR3 covers 15 residues. V was shortened by 5 bases and J by 1 base, with 11 bases between the two germline ends. Germline assignment: CDR1 SNHLY and CDR2 FYNNEI. This CDR3 is CASSRIGGNTGELFF. The CDR3 DNA reads as TGTGCCAGCAGTCGAATAGGGGGGAACACCGGGGAGCTGTTTTTT.

This clonotype has a count of ten or more. The chain combines TRBV29-1 with TRBJ2-5; D is perhaps TRBD1 (5 bases). The germline V and J ends were trimmed by 1 base and 7 bases, with 19 bases remaining between them. The CDR3 loop spans 15 amino acids. The germline V gene has CDR1 SQVTM and CDR2 ANQGSEA. DNA for the CDR3: TGCAGCGTTGAAGCGGCGCGGCAGACAAGGGGGACCCAGTACTTC. Protein: CSVEAARQTRGTQYF. Filled out from reference TRBV29-1 and TRBJ2-5, the complete variable domain reads SAVISQKPSRDICQRGTSLTIQCQVDSQVTMMFWYRQQPGQSLTLIATANQGSEATYESGFVIDKFPISRPNLTFSTLTVSNMSPEDSSIYLCSVEAARQTRGTQYFGPGTRLLVL.

The gene calls are TRBV5-5 and TRBJ2-2; 8 bases line up with TRBD1. This CDR3 has 16 amino acids. The V gene end was trimmed by 2 bases and the J gene end by 1 base; junction bases not matched to a gene: 4. Germline assignment: CDR1 SGHKS and CDR2 YYEKEE (reference sequence). The CDR3 DNA follows: TGTGCCAGCAGCTTCGCCGACAGGGGGAACACCGGGGAGCTGTTTTTT. This translates into CASSFADRGNTGELFF.

This clonotype was found a few times. This chain uses TRBV13 with TRBJ2-4; 14 bases match TRBD2. V gave up 3 bases and J gave up 1 base; unmatched junction bases: 2. This CDR3 comprises 17 residues. Per the germline V gene, CDR1 is PRHDT and CDR2 is FYEKMQ (reference sequence). CDR3 bases: TGTGCCAGCAGCTTCCGGACTAGCGGGGGGGCCAAAAACATTCAGTACTTC. Protein: CASSFRTSGGAKNIQYF.

The chain couples TRBV2 to TRBJ2-2; no definite D call. The V and J ends lost 3 bases and 4 bases respectively, with 9 bases between them. CDR3 size: 14 residues. Germline V CDR1 and CDR2: SNHLY, FYNNEI. The CDR3 DNA reads as TGTGCCAGCAGTGATAGCACATCCACCGGGGAGCTGTTTTTT. Translated: CASSDSTSTGELFF.

This clonotype was seen only once. The rearrangement joins TRBV7-3 to TRBJ1-2; TRBD1 matches 7 bases. The trim removed 1 base at V and 7 bases at J, leaving 3 bases unmatched. This CDR3 is 13 amino acids long. Germline V gene data show CDR1 as SGHTA and CDR2 as FQGTGA. The CDR3 reads CASSLRQGGGYTF. In DNA form, the CDR3 reads TGTGCCAGCAGCTTAAGACAGGGAGGTGGCTACACCTTC. Using reference TRBV7-3 and TRBJ1-2 for the parts outside the CDR3, the full variable domain is GAGVSQTPSNKVTEKGKYVELRCDPISGHTALYWYRQSLGQGPEFLIYFQGTGAADDSGLPNDRFFAVRPEGSVSTLKIQRTERGDSAVYLCASSLRQGGGYTFGSGTRLTVV.

This clonotype was found a few times. The gene calls are TRBV28 and TRBJ2-5; TRBD2 matches 11 bases. J was trimmed by 5 bases and V by 6 bases; bases with no gene match: 8. Germline V gene data show CDR1 as MDHEN and CDR2 as SYDVKM. The CDR3 has 15 residues. This chain's CDR3 is CASSHRTSGHETQYF. The CDR3 nucleotides read TGTGCCAGCAGCCACCGGACTAGCGGGCATGAGACCCAGTACTTC. Full variable domain (missing parts from reference TRBV28 and TRBJ2-5): DVKVTQSSRYLVKRTGEKVFLECVQDMDHENMFWYRQDPGLGLRLIYFSYDVKMKEKGDIPEGYSVSREKKERFSLILESASTNQTSMYLCASSHRTSGHETQYFGPGTRLLVL.

The sample holds many counts of this clonotype. V is TRBV7-2 and J is TRBJ1-4; no reliable D call. V was trimmed by 5 bases and J by 5 bases, leaving 15 bases between them. The CDR3 is made up of 15 amino acids. Germline CDR1 and CDR2: SGHTA and FQGNSA. The CDR3 DNA reads as TGTGCCAGCAGCCTAGAATGGCGACCCAATGAAAAACTGTTTTTT. It codes for CASSLEWRPNEKLFF.

The genes are TRBV18 and TRBJ1-1; D remains unclear. Trimming took off 1 base at V and 0 bases at J, with 15 bases between the two ends. This CDR3 has 17 residues. Germline V CDR1 and CDR2: KGHSH, LQKENI. The CDR3 loop is CASSPQGGLGLNTEAFF. The CDR3 DNA follows: TGTGCCAGCTCACCACAAGGAGGTCTTGGTTTGAACACTGAAGCTTTCTTT.

This clonotype was counted a few times. This rearrangement joins TRBV20-1 to TRBJ1-2; D uncertain. The CDR3 has 13 residues. With 6 bases removed from V and 3 bases from J, the gap between germline ends came to 14 bases. Germline lookup yields CDR1 DFQATT and CDR2 SNEGSKA (reference sequence). CDR3 in DNA: TGCAGTGCCCGCAACAGCAAGGACTATGGCTACACCTTC. Its translation is CSARNSKDYGYTF.

The chain uses TRBV29-1 and TRBJ2-3; D unresolved. V was pared by 6 bases and J by 5 bases, with 6 bases between. Germline V gene data show CDR1 as SQVTM and CDR2 as ANQGSEA. The CDR3 covers 10 residues. DNA for the CDR3: TGCAGCGTCGAACTAGATACGCAGTATTTT. Translated, it gives CSVELDTQYF.

This clonotype was counted many times. The chain uses TRBV10-2 and TRBJ1-1; D is perhaps TRBD1 (6 bases). The CDR3 is 14 amino acids. Trimming pared 1 base from V and 6 bases from J, leaving 12 bases between. The germline V gene encodes CDR1 WSHSY and CDR2 SAAADI. In DNA, the CDR3 is TGCGCCAGCAGTGAGTGGGCAGGGACATCTGAAGCTTTCTTT. Translation: CASSEWAGTSEAFF.

This clonotype came up many times. The gene calls are TRBV7-9 and TRBJ1-5, with 10 nucleotides matching TRBD1. Germline-derived CDR1 and CDR2 are SEHNR and FQNEAQ (reference sequence). V trimming: 4 bases; J trimming: 4 bases; junction bases outside the gene matches: 4. The CDR3 loop spans 15 amino acids. This CDR3 is CASSSGTGANQPQHF. The CDR3 bases are TGTGCCAGCAGCTCCGGGACAGGGGCAAATCAGCCCCAGCATTTT.

This clonotype appeared many times. The chain combines TRBV18 with TRBJ2-1, with D perhaps TRBD2 (6 bases). CDR3 length: 15 residues. Germline CDR1 is KGHSH and CDR2 is LQKENI. With 4 bases removed from V and 1 base from J, the gap between germline ends came to 11 bases. The CDR3 coding sequence is TGTGCCAGCTCACAACTAGCTGCTTCCTACAATGAGCAGTTCTTC. Translated, it gives CASSQLAASYNEQFF.

V and J are TRBV6-1 and TRBJ2-3; TRBD1 matches 10 bases. The germline V gene encodes CDR1 MNHNS and CDR2 SASEGT. This CDR3 spans 15 amino acids. J lost 4 bases, V lost 3 bases, and 4 bases had no gene match. For the CDR3, the DNA is TGTGCCAGCAGTGACCGGGACAGGGGTGCAGATACGCAGTATTTT. Translating it yields CASSDRDRGADTQYF.

This chain connects TRBV20-1 to TRBJ2-1; unclear D gene. The V gene's germline CDR1 is DFQATT and CDR2 SNEGSKA (reference sequence). Trimming took off 0 bases at V and 10 bases at J, with 10 bases between the two ends. The CDR3 has 12 amino acids. The CDR3 is CSAREAVKEQFF. The CDR3 nucleotides are TGCAGTGCTAGAGAGGCGGTCAAGGAGCAGTTCTTC.

In this sample, this clonotype turned up many times. The chain employs TRBV10-3 and TRBJ2-3; TRBD1 agrees at 9 bases. Germline values: CDR1 ENHRY, CDR2 SYGVKD. The CDR3 has 15 residues. After removal of 2 bases from V and 6 bases from J, the junction contained 6 bases not matched to a gene. CDR3 sequence reads: CAISEPGTGSDTQYF. The DNA of the CDR3 is TGTGCCATCAGTGAGCCAGGGACAGGGTCCGATACGCAGTATTTT.

This sequence joins TRBV5-1 and TRBJ2-5; 8 bases match TRBD2. The ends lost 1 base at V and 2 bases at J; junction bases unmatched: 4. The germline V gene has CDR1 SGHRS and CDR2 YFSETQ. There are 15 residues in the CDR3. DNA of the CDR3: TGCGCCAGCAGCTTGCTAGCGGGCATACAAGAGACCCAGTACTTC. Protein sequence: CASSLLAGIQETQYF.

This clonotype was counted at least ten times. This sequence joins TRBV21-1 and TRBJ2-2. TRBV21-1 is a pseudogene segment. The CDR3 sequence is 12 residues long. The CDR3 loop is CASSHSSGELFF. The DNA of the CDR3 is TGTGCCAGCAGCCACTCCTCCGGGGAGCTGTTTTTT.

V usage is TRBV20-1 and J usage is TRBJ2-5; TRBD2 matches 9 bases. V shed 4 bases and J 4 bases; nucleotides not matched to a gene: 1. CDR3 size: 12 residues. Germline CDR1 and CDR2: DFQATT and SNEGSKA (reference sequence). This CDR3 is CSANSGGETQYF. The CDR3 nucleotides are TGCAGTGCTAATAGCGGGGGAGAGACCCAGTACTTC.

This sequence joins TRBV27 and TRBJ2-7, with D maybe TRBD2 (6 bases). V lost 6 bases and J 5 bases, leaving 17 bases between the germline ends. The germline V gene has CDR1 MNHEY and CDR2 SMNVEV (reference sequence). There are 14 residues in the CDR3. CDR3 in amino acids: CASSRAGPWDEQYF. CDR3 in DNA: TGTGCCAGCAGCCGGGCGGGGCCTTGGGACGAGCAGTACTTC.

Ten or more counts support this clonotype. The chain combines TRBV20-1 with TRBJ1-1; 9 positions agree with TRBD1. With V trimmed by 3 bases and J by 3 bases, 11 bases remained unmatched. Germline assignment: CDR1 DFQATT and CDR2 SNEGSKA (reference sequence). There are 16 residues in the CDR3. CDR3 DNA: TGCAGTGCTAGCCCGATCGACAGGGGGACGGACACTGAAGCTTTCTTT. As protein: CSASPIDRGTDTEAFF.

The table lists this clonotype with many counts. This chain connects TRBV24-1 to TRBJ2-1; TRBD2 matches 11 bases. The junction had 10 bases not matched to a gene; V was cut back by 3 bases and J by 1 base. The germline gives CDR1 KGHDR, CDR2 SFDVKD. This CDR3 has 19 amino acids. In nucleotides, the CDR3 is TGTGCCACCAGTGATCCAACTCCGAGGACTAGCGGGTCCTACAATGAGCAGTTCTTC. As protein: CATSDPTPRTSGSYNEQFF.

The rearrangement uses TRBV20-1 and TRBJ2-5; 10 bases are a match to TRBD2. Looked up from germline, CDR1 is DFQATT and CDR2 is SNEGSKA (reference sequence). The CDR3 has 15 residues. Germline trimming cut 5 bases from V and 2 bases from J; bases unmatched to any gene: 8. DNA of the CDR3: TGCAGTGCTTATGAACTACTAGCGGGGCAAGAGACCCAGTACTTC. Translated: CSAYELLAGQETQYF.

This clonotype occurred many times. The rearrangement joins TRBV6-4 to TRBJ1-5; D remains unclear. The germline V gene encodes CDR1 MRHNA and CDR2 SNTAGT. The CDR3 loop spans 14 amino acids. V was pared by 6 bases and J by 6 bases, with 15 bases between. CDR3 protein: CASSLEGISQPQHF. CDR3 DNA sequence: TGTGCCAGCAGCCTAGAAGGGATTAGTCAGCCCCAGCATTTT.

J is TRBJ1-1 and V is TRBV5-1; D unresolved. V lost 2 bases and J lost 3, with 17 bases in between. The CDR3 runs to 16 residues. Germline V gene sequence: CDR1 SGHRS, CDR2 YFSETQ. The CDR3 DNA reads TGCGCCAGCAGCTTAGGCCGGGTTCGGGCGGACACTGAAGCTTTCTTT. It encodes CASSLGRVRADTEAFF.

The genes are TRBV18 and TRBJ1-1, with 7 bases identical to TRBD1. This CDR3 region has 14 residues. Looked up from germline, CDR1 is KGHSH and CDR2 is LQKENI. V was pared by 5 bases and J by 2 bases, with 5 bases of the junction left unmatched. CDR3 protein: CASSRGQGNTEAFF. CDR3 in DNA: TGTGCCAGCTCAAGGGGGCAGGGTAACACTGAAGCTTTCTTT.

V usage is TRBV5-6 and J usage is TRBJ1-1; tentatively, D is TRBD1 (5 bases). The CDR3 runs 15 residues. Germline V gene sequence: CDR1 SGHDT, CDR2 YYEEEE. V was cut by 0 bases and J by 0 bases, with 9 bases left in between. For the CDR3, the DNA is TGTGCCAGCAGCTTGGAAAGACAGATGAACACTGAAGCTTTCTTT. This gives the protein CASSLERQMNTEAFF.

This rearrangement joins TRBV10-1 to TRBJ2-4, with TRBD2 matching 7 bases. CDR1 is WNHNN and CDR2 is SYGVQD in the germline V gene (reference sequence). There are 13 residues in the CDR3. Losses at the gene ends were 5 bases for V and 8 bases for J; bases not matched to a gene: 6. DNA of the CDR3: TGCGCCAGCAGTAAGATGGGGGGGGACATTCAGTACTTC. Protein: CASSKMGGDIQYF.